This T cell receptor beta chain was obtained from a study of blood T cell repertoires in COVID-19. Background on the study: Acute and convalescent COVID-19 specimens originated in the United States, Italy and Spain.

Categorization into cohorts depended on clinical history that participants reported. Method: immunoSEQ multiplex PCR; TCRdb's copy keeps in-frame clones and lacks some. The sample comprises under 500,000 clones, 75% to 90% of which are singletons, and 1.1% rests with the top ten. V was trimmed by 5 bases and J by 3 bases, leaving 11 bases between them. CDR1 is MNHEY and CDR2 is SMNVEV in the germline V gene (reference sequence). This CDR3 region has 14 residues. The receptor was derived from a man aged 25-45 years who had recovered from COVID-19. The chain couples TRBV27 to TRBJ1-3, with D maybe TRBD1 (6 bases). Input material: PBMCs or T cells enriched from blood (not recorded which). The CDR3 DNA reads TGTGCCAGCAGTGAAGGGGGTAGTGGAAACACCATATATTTT. Amino acids: CASSEGGSGNTIYF.